These 27 T cell receptor beta chains were all obtained from the same sample, sequenced in a study of blood T cells in healthy people across ages. Alongside a J-beta primer mix, a sample-barcoded 5' primer served in a second PCR lasting roughly 6 to 11 cycles. One entry per CDR3 protein, called by TCRdb with MiXCR from the 5' RACE reads. The table lists over 1,500,000 distinct CDR3 sequences, 49% of them singletons. The sequencing sample was made of blood. These receptors originate from a middle-aged woman in good health.

V gene TRBV12-3 or TRBV12-4 combines with J gene TRBJ1-2; perhaps TRBD1 as D (6 bases). V was trimmed by 10 bases and J by 8 bases, leaving 17 bases between them. The CDR3 loop spans 12 amino acids. The CDR3 is CATTGSGCGYTF. Written as DNA, the CDR3 is TGTGCCACCACAGGGAGTGGGTGCGGCTACACCTTC.

V is TRBV29-1 and J is TRBJ2-7, with TRBD2 identical over 9 bases. The CDR3 sequence is 13 residues long. With V trimmed by 6 bases and J by 7 bases, 10 bases remained unmatched. CDR1 and CDR2 from the germline V gene are SQVTM and ANQGSEA. CDR3 sequence (DNA): TGCAGCGTGGGCGGCGGGGGGGCCCTTGAGCAGTACTTC. Protein: CSVGGGGALEQYF.

J is TRBJ1-2 and V is TRBV10-3; weak D call: TRBD1 (6 bases). The germline gives CDR1 ENHRY, CDR2 SYGVKD. The CDR3 runs to 13 residues. The ends were cut back, 10 bases at V and 2 bases at J, with 14 bases in the middle. The CDR3 region is CATNGDTNYGYTF. The DNA of the CDR3 is TGTGCCACAAATGGGGACACCAACTATGGCTACACCTTC.

This clonotype was observed once. The junction does not match germline at one end; this may be a read error. The rearrangement joins TRBV6-2 or TRBV6-3 to TRBJ2-5; 8 bases match TRBD1. This CDR3 spans 16 amino acids. The germline gives CDR1 MNHEY, CDR2 SVGEGT. This CDR3 reads CACSYDRTGTGETQYF. In DNA form, the CDR3 reads TGTGCCTGCAGTTACGACAGGACAGGGACGGGTGAGACCCAGTACTTC.

Many counts were recorded for this clonotype. The rearrangement links TRBV25-1 to TRBJ2-5; D ambiguous. Germline V CDR1 and CDR2: MGHDK, SYGVNS. This CDR3 is built from 13 residues. V lost 3 bases and J 0 bases, leaving 5 bases between the germline ends. In DNA, the CDR3 is TGTGCCAGCAGTGAGTCCTACCAAGAGACCCAGTACTTC. Amino acid sequence: CASSESYQETQYF.

This chain joins TRBV20-1 and TRBJ2-7, with TRBD1 matching over 9 bases. The J call may be in error: the DNA end matches TRBJ2-5 better. Germline V lookup: CDR1 DFQATT, CDR2 SNEGSKA (reference sequence). The CDR3 is 14 residues long. CDR3 DNA: TGCAGTGCTGATACAGGGGGCCCACTAGAGACCCAGTACTTC. Amino acids: CSADTGGPLETQYF.

The V call is TRBV6-2 or TRBV6-3, the J call TRBJ2-7; tentative D call: TRBD1 (6 bases). The CDR3 covers 14 residues. Germline CDR1 reads MNHEY; CDR2 reads SVGEGT. The V and J ends lost 10 bases and 3 bases respectively, with 19 bases between them. DNA of the CDR3: TGTGCCACCTACCAGGGACAACCTTACTACGAGCAGTACTTC. Encoded protein: CATYQGQPYYEQYF.

The chain joins TRBV4-3 to TRBJ1-4; D is possibly TRBD1 (5 bases). The CDR3 spans 14 residues. CDR1 LGHNA and CDR2 YSLEER come from the germline V gene. V was clipped by 1 base and J by 6 bases, with 9 bases between them. The CDR3 protein is CASSQARDHEKLFF. DNA for the CDR3: TGCGCCAGCAGCCAAGCCAGGGACCATGAAAAACTGTTTTTT.

The genes are TRBV29-1 and TRBJ1-2; 7 bases match TRBD1. CDR1 is SQVTM, CDR2 ANQGSEA, per germline. This CDR3 has 15 residues. V shed 3 bases, J shed 3 bases, and the junction held 10 bases outside the gene matches. The CDR3 region is CSVDLPRQGYYGYTF. The CDR3 DNA sequence: TGCAGCGTTGATCTACCGAGACAGGGCTACTATGGCTACACCTTC.

The table lists this clonotype with a few counts. This chain uses TRBV21-1 with TRBJ2-1; the table's D call, TRBD1, has no DNA check behind it. TRBV21-1 is described as a pseudogene. The CDR3 runs 15 residues. The CDR3 spells CASSNRGTGGCEQFF. The DNA of the CDR3 is TGTGCCAGCAGCAATCGCGGGACAGGGGGTTGTGAGCAGTTCTTC.

This rearrangement joins TRBV20-1 to TRBJ1-2; no clear D gene. The germline V gene encodes CDR1 DFQATT and CDR2 SNEGSKA (reference sequence). V lost 3 bases and J 0 bases, leaving 14 bases between the germline ends. The CDR3 covers 15 residues. The chain's CDR3 is CSASWRTKANYGYTF. Written as DNA, the CDR3 is TGCAGTGCTAGTTGGCGGACGAAAGCTAACTATGGCTACACCTTC.

The rearrangement uses TRBV9 and TRBJ2-7; TRBD1 might be the D (6 bases). The CDR3 runs 16 residues. Germline V gives CDR1 SGDLS, CDR2 YYNGEE. The germline V and J ends were trimmed by 4 bases and 2 bases, with 19 bases remaining between them. CDR3 in amino acids: CASSPRGDRTTYEQYF. The CDR3 DNA reads TGTGCCAGCAGCCCTAGAGGAGACAGGACGACCTACGAGCAGTACTTC.

This clonotype was seen a few times. The chain carries TRBV12-3 or TRBV12-4 and TRBJ1-6; D is unresolved. The CDR3 totals 13 residues. The V gene lost 3 bases and the J gene lost 13 bases, with 13 bases spanning the gap. The CDR3 nucleotides are TGTGCCAGCAGTTTTTTATCCACGGCTCCCCTCCACTTT. It translates to CASSFLSTAPLHF.

The chain is built from TRBV7-2 and TRBJ2-3, with 12 positions matching TRBD2. The CDR3 sequence is 19 residues long. Per germline, CDR1 SGHTA and CDR2 FQGNSA. The junction had 9 bases not matched to a gene; V was cut back by 2 bases and J by 0 bases. The CDR3 here is CASSLTVLAGGSSTDTQYF. CDR3 bases: TGTGCCAGCAGCTTAACTGTACTAGCGGGGGGTTCTAGCACAGATACGCAGTATTTT.

This clonotype was observed a few times. The chain employs TRBV27 and TRBJ2-1, with 8 bases lining up with TRBD2. CDR3 size: 16 residues. V lost 6 bases to trimming and J lost 9 bases; unmatched junction nucleotides: 16. The V gene's germline CDR1 is MNHEY and CDR2 SMNVEV (reference sequence). CDR3 sequence: CASSPVEAGGFSEQFF. Written as DNA, the CDR3 is TGTGCCAGCAGCCCAGTCGAGGCGGGGGGCTTTTCTGAGCAGTTCTTC.

This clonotype was seen only a few times. The J gene is TRBJ1-2, the V gene TRBV5-1; 8 nucleotides line up with TRBD1. The CDR3 has 15 residues. The trim removed 4 bases at V and 7 bases at J, leaving 12 bases unmatched. Germline loops: CDR1 SGHRS, CDR2 YFSETQ. CDR3 nucleotide sequence: TGCGCCAGCAGCCGGGGACTTGGGACAGGCTCTGGCTACACCTTC. This translates into CASSRGLGTGSGYTF. Together with reference TRBV5-1 and TRBJ1-2, the CDR3 gives the full variable domain: KAGVTQTPRYLIKTRGQQVTLSCSPISGHRSVSWYQQTPGQGLQFLFEYFSETQRNKGNFPGRFSGRQFSNSRSEMNVSTLELGDSALYLCASSRGLGTGSGYTFGSGTRLTVV.

The chain is built from TRBV4-2 and TRBJ2-1; weak D call: TRBD2 (6 bases). Per germline, CDR1 LGHNA and CDR2 YNFKEQ. Trimming removed 4 bases at V and 7 bases at J, with 14 bases between. The CDR3 loop spans 14 amino acids. The CDR3 DNA follows: TGTGCCAGCAGCCCTCGGCCGGGAGAGAATGAGCAGTTCTTC. Translated: CASSPRPGENEQFF.

The CDR3 sequence is CASSSRTSGVLPDTQYF. The CDR3 coding sequence is TGTGCCAGCAGCTCCAGGACTAGCGGGGTGTTACCAGATACGCAGTATTTT. This chain joins TRBV2 and TRBJ2-3, with TRBD2 matching over 12 bases. CDR1 is SNHLY and CDR2 is FYNNEI in the germline V gene. V trimming: 6 bases; J trimming: 4 bases; junction bases outside the gene matches: 11. The CDR3 loop spans 17 amino acids.

The V call is TRBV20-1, the J call TRBJ2-5; D not certain. Looked up from germline, CDR1 is DFQATT and CDR2 is SNEGSKA (reference sequence). Deletions cut 1 base from V and 5 bases from J, with 11 bases between. The CDR3 is made up of 13 amino acids. The CDR3 loop is CSARGHDGETQYF. CDR3 DNA: TGCAGTGCTAGAGGACACGACGGGGAGACCCAGTACTTC.

The CDR3 spells CASAQTAGEYEQYF. In nucleotides, the CDR3 is TGCGCCAGCGCCCAGACAGCGGGAGAGTACGAGCAGTACTTC. The chain is built from TRBV4-1 and TRBJ2-7, with 8 nucleotides matching TRBD2. CDR1 MGHRA and CDR2 YSYEKL come from the germline V gene. The CDR3 consists of 14 residues. V shed 8 bases and J 4 bases; nucleotides not matched to a gene: 10.

Notes on this clonotype: A junction end diverges from the germline sequence, so it may reflect a read error. This rearrangement joins TRBV10-2 to TRBJ1-2; 7 bases fit TRBD1. This CDR3 is 15 amino acids long. The germline CDR1 and CDR2 sequences are WSHSY and SAAADI. Written as DNA, the CDR3 is TGCGCCAGCAGTGAGACAGGGGACCGCGTCTATTGCTACACCTTC. It encodes CASSETGDRVYCYTF.

The chain carries TRBV29-1 and TRBJ2-6; D uncertain. Per germline, CDR1 SQVTM and CDR2 ANQGSEA. This CDR3 is built from 14 residues. Deletions cut 7 bases from V and 4 bases from J, with 14 bases between. The CDR3 sequence: CSALGGSGANVLTF. In DNA, the CDR3 is TGCAGCGCCTTAGGTGGCTCCGGGGCCAACGTCCTGACTTTC.

CDR3 coding DNA: TGTGCCAGCAGTTTCGACGGACAGGTAACCTACAATGAGCAGTTCTTC. Protein sequence: CASSFDGQVTYNEQFF. The chain joins TRBV27 to TRBJ2-1; 7 bases match TRBD1. The ends lost 3 bases at V and 2 bases at J; junction bases unmatched: 7. The germline V gene encodes CDR1 MNHEY and CDR2 SMNVEV (reference sequence). The CDR3 contains 16 residues.

As for this clonotype: A read error may produce the germline difference seen at one junction end. V gene TRBV5-4 combines with J gene TRBJ2-7, with D hard to call. The CDR3 has 13 amino acids. Germline V gene lookup returns CDR1 SGHNT and CDR2 YYREEE (reference sequence). The DNA of the CDR3 is TGTGCCAGCAGCTTGGAGTCAAGCTACGTGCAGTACTTC. Protein product: CASSLESSYVQYF.

V usage is TRBV5-1 and J usage is TRBJ2-5, with no clear D. This CDR3 is 14 amino acids long. Germline values: CDR1 SGHRS, CDR2 YFSETQ. The V end lost 3 bases, the J end lost 1 base, and 10 bases lay between the germline ends. CDR3 region: CASSSSAFQETQYF. DNA of the CDR3: TGCGCCAGCAGCTCTTCAGCCTTCCAAGAGACCCAGTACTTC.

The V call is TRBV27, the J call TRBJ1-1; D possibly corresponds to TRBD1 (6 bases). This CDR3 region has 15 residues. The V end was cut by 6 bases, the J end by 1 base, with 15 bases between. CDR1 and CDR2 from the germline V gene are MNHEY and SMNVEV (reference sequence). The CDR3 sequence is CASREPRTANTEAFF. CDR3 sequence (DNA): TGTGCCAGCAGAGAACCTCGGACAGCGAACACTGAAGCTTTCTTT.

This clonotype was detected ten times or more. This chain connects TRBV6-2 or TRBV6-3 to TRBJ2-1, with 7 bases aligning to TRBD1. Germline CDR1 is MNHEY and CDR2 is SVGEGT. Trimming took 5 bases from V and 4 from J; bases not matched to a gene: 8. This CDR3 spans 15 amino acids. The CDR3 is CASSTRDRPYNEQFF. The CDR3 DNA follows: TGTGCCAGCAGTACCCGGGACAGACCTTACAATGAGCAGTTCTTC.